This T cell receptor beta chain was recovered during a study of T-cell memory formation after mild COVID-19. 5'RACE with constant-segment primers built TCRalpha and TCRbeta cDNA libraries with UMIs. From the 5' RACE reads, TCRdb called clonotypes with MiXCR, one entry per CDR3 protein. The sample has around 100,000 distinct CDR3 sequences; around 10% are singletons. V was clipped by 4 bases and J by 2 bases, with 6 bases between them. Germline assignment: CDR1 SQVTM and CDR2 ANQGSEA. The CDR3 spans 11 residues. This clonotype was observed a few times. This chain uses TRBV29-1 with TRBJ2-7; D is undetermined. The TCR comes from a man younger than 35 who had mild COVID-19 (a few samples of this study predate the infection). Cell type and time point are not known. Material: PBMCs or a T cell subset sorted from them (not recorded which). The CDR3 here is CSVGNTYEQYF. In DNA, the CDR3 is TGCAGCGTTGGTAACACCTACGAGCAGTACTTC.